Below, 10 T cell receptor beta chains from the same sample are listed, as sequenced in a study of T-cell memory formation after mild COVID-19. MiXCR was run by TCRdb on the 5' RACE reads, yielding one entry per CDR3 protein. The sample holds about 110,000 distinct CDR3 sequences; 15% to 20% are singletons and the top ten take over 4.5%. Material: PBMCs or a T cell subset sorted from them (not recorded which). The source is a man aged 18 to 30 who had mild COVID-19 (a few samples of this study predate the infection). Cell type and time point are not known.

The CDR3 reads CASSLPRVSGTQYF. In DNA, the CDR3 is TGTGCCAGCAGCTTACCCAGGGTCTCGGGTACGCAGTATTTT. The gene calls are TRBV7-8 and TRBJ2-3; D might be TRBD1 (5 bases). Trimming removed 2 bases from V and 8 bases from J, with 14 bases in between. CDR1 is SGHVS, CDR2 FQNEAQ, per germline. The CDR3 sequence is 14 residues long.

The rearrangement uses TRBV7-2 and TRBJ1-6; 7 nucleotides align to TRBD1. CDR1 SGHTA and CDR2 FQGNSA come from the germline V gene. CDR3 length: 15 residues. The J segment lost 3 bases and the V segment lost 8 bases, leaving 7 bases of the junction unmatched. CDR3 amino acids: CASVSRQGYNSPLHF. The CDR3 nucleotides read TGTGCCAGCGTCTCTAGACAGGGCTATAATTCACCCCTCCACTTT. The full variable domain, in which reference TRBV7-2 and TRBJ1-6 provide the parts outside the CDR3, is GAGVSQSPSNKVTEKGKDVELRCDPISGHTALYWYRQSLGQGLEFLIYFQGNSAPDKSGLPSDRFSAERTGGSVSTLTIQRTQQEDSAVYLCASVSRQGYNSPLHFGNGTRLTVT.

This chain joins TRBV10-2 and TRBJ2-7, with D unclear. Trimming stripped 3 bases from V and 5 bases from J, with 14 bases between. The CDR3 runs 14 residues. Germline CDR1 is WSHSY and CDR2 is SAAADI. The CDR3 protein is CASSDHGRLDEQYF. In DNA form, the CDR3 reads TGCGCCAGCAGTGATCACGGACGCCTTGACGAGCAGTACTTC.

The chain is built from TRBV5-1 and TRBJ1-1; 7 bases are a match to TRBD1. The junction had 1 base not matched to a gene; V was cut back by 2 bases and J by 3 bases. The CDR3 sequence is 13 residues long. Per the germline V gene, CDR1 is SGHRS and CDR2 is YFSETQ. The DNA for the CDR3 is TGCGCCAGCAGCTTCCAGGGGGACACTGAAGCTTTCTTT. Translating gives CASSFQGDTEAFF.

This chain links TRBV12-3 or TRBV12-4 with TRBJ1-5, with 9 bases lining up with TRBD1. CDR3 length equals 14 residues. The V and J ends lost 7 bases and 4 bases, in that order; junction bases with no gene match: 5. CDR3 sequence (DNA): TGTGCCAGCATCGGGACAGGGAGGAATCAGCCCCAGCATTTT. This gives the protein CASIGTGRNQPQHF.

The table lists this clonotype with a few counts. The rearrangement joins TRBV20-1 to TRBJ2-5; 10 bases are a match to TRBD2. After removal of 2 bases from V and 4 bases from J, the junction contained 7 bases not matched to a gene. The CDR3 has 15 amino acids. The V gene's germline CDR1 is DFQATT and CDR2 SNEGSKA (reference sequence). The CDR3 protein is CSARLPSSGGETQYF. CDR3 nucleotide sequence: TGCAGTGCTAGATTACCCTCTAGCGGGGGAGAGACCCAGTACTTC.

V gene TRBV4-1 combines with J gene TRBJ1-1; TRBD1 matches at 7 bases. V shed 1 base, J shed 1 base, and the junction held 0 bases outside the gene matches. The CDR3 runs to 14 residues. In germline, CDR1 is MGHRA, CDR2 YSYEKL. Here the CDR3 reads CASSQAGGNTEAFF. The DNA for the CDR3 is TGCGCCAGCAGCCAAGCAGGGGGGAACACTGAAGCTTTCTTT.

This clonotype was seen only a few times. The junction shows a germline mismatch at one end, possibly a read error. The chain joins TRBV7-9 to TRBJ1-5, with no clear D. The CDR3 is 13 amino acids. Germline CDR1 SEHNR, CDR2 FQNEAQ (reference sequence). The CDR3 region has the DNA TGTGCCGGCAGCTTGAGTAGCAATCAGCCCCAGCATTTT. Protein product: CAGSLSSNQPQHF.

DNA for the CDR3: TGCGCCAGCAGGAGGACTCCCAGGGGTGATACTGAAGCTTTCTTT. Residues: CASRRTPRGDTEAFF. The chain is built from TRBV5-1 and TRBJ1-1; TRBD1 is a possible D gene (6 bases). The CDR3 has 15 residues. The germline V gene encodes CDR1 SGHRS and CDR2 YFSETQ. Trimming shortened V by 5 bases and J by 5 bases, and 19 bases separated the two germline ends. Complete variable domain (other parts from reference TRBV5-1 and TRBJ1-1): KAGVTQTPRYLIKTRGQQVTLSCSPISGHRSVSWYQQTPGQGLQFLFEYFSETQRNKGNFPGRFSGRQFSNSRSEMNVSTLELGDSALYLCASRRTPRGDTEAFFGQGTRLTVV.

A single count supports this clonotype. This rearrangement joins TRBV3-1 to TRBJ2-2; TRBD1 might be the D (5 bases). This CDR3 region has 14 residues. V was cut by 1 base and J by 10 bases, with 13 bases left in between. The germline V gene has CDR1 LGHDT and CDR2 YNNKEL (reference sequence). CDR3: CASSQVLGHEELFF. The CDR3 nucleotides are TGTGCCAGCAGCCAAGTGCTGGGGCACGAGGAGCTGTTTTTT.